The rows below give T cell receptor beta chains drawn from one sample of a study of early stage breast cancer tumors. Clones were read by immunoSEQ multiplex PCR, and TCRdb kept only the in-frame ones, dropping some. Among roughly 30,000 clones listed, approximately 80% were seen once. Input material: blood. All receptors derive from a person aged 55 to 75 with breast cancer. CDR3s include the opening cysteine and the closing phenylalanine or tryptophan. The D gene is left open where the match is weak. Clone sizes are given selectively: once, few, many, or a class where the clone is expanded.

>.|once|TRBJ1-2|TRBV5-1
CASSPRGNYGYTF
TGCGCCAGCAGCCCGAGGGGGAACTATGGCTACACCTTC
>.|.|TRBJ1-2|TRBV9
CASSVDSVDYGYTF
TGTGCCAGCAGCGTAGATTCGGTGGACTATGGCTACACCTTC
>TRBD2|few|TRBJ2-3|TRBV5-4
CASSTGLAGGRTDTQYF
TGTGCCAGCAGCACGGGACTAGCGGGAGGACGCACAGATACGCAGTATTTT
>TRBD2|.|TRBJ2-5|TRBV11-2
CASSGGLAGEWETQYF
TGTGCCAGCAGCGGGGGACTAGCGGGAGAATGGGAGACCCAGTACTTC
>TRBD1|.|TRBJ2-2|TRBV19
CASSRTGERNGELFF
TGTGCCAGTAGTCGGACAGGGGAAAGGAACGGGGAGCTGTTTTTT
>.|.|TRBJ2-3|TRBV7-2
CASSSIDTQYF
TGTGCCAGCAGCTCTATCGATACGCAGTATTTT
>TRBD2|.|TRBJ2-7|TRBV4-3
CASSLRTSGPYEQYF
TGCGCCAGCAGCCTACGGACTAGCGGACCCTACGAGCAGTACTTC
>.|.|TRBJ2-7|TRBV11-2
CASSSINSGPYEQYF
TGTGCCAGCAGCTCAATTAATAGCGGACCCTACGAGCAGTACTTC
>.|.|TRBJ2-2|TRBV11-3
CASSSRTTELFF
TGTGCCAGCAGCTCCCGGACAACGGAGCTGTTTTTT
>.|.|TRBJ2-5|TRBV6-5
CASSYGTSQETQYF
TGTGCCAGCAGTTATGGTACTAGCCAAGAGACCCAGTACTTC
>TRBD2|.|TRBJ2-1|TRBV9
CASSVASGMYNEQFF
TGTGCCAGCAGCGTAGCAAGCGGGATGTACAATGAGCAGTTCTTC
>.|.|TRBJ2-7|TRBV6-6
CASTGSYEQYF
TGTGCCAGCACTGGTAGCTACGAGCAGTACTTC
>TRBD1|.|TRBJ2-7|TRBV13
CASSRTGEVYEQYF
TGTGCCAGCAGCCGGACAGGGGAGGTCTACGAGCAGTACTTC
>.|.|TRBJ1-2|TRBV5-4
CASSLDGYGYTF
TGTGCCAGCAGCTTGGACGGGTATGGCTACACCTTC
>.|.|TRBJ1-4|TRBV4-1
CASGKTDWATNEKLFF
TGCGCCAGCGGGAAGACGGACTGGGCAACTAATGAAAAACTGTTTTTT
>TRBD2|.|TRBJ2-6|TRBV7-7
CASSPFQGGTAGANVLTF
TGTGCTAGCAGCCCCTTCCAGGGAGGGACCGCCGGGGCCAACGTCCTGACTTTC
>.|.|TRBJ2-3|TRBV18
CANRIGGDTQYF
TGTGCCAACCGCATCGGGGGAGATACGCAGTATTTT
>.|.|TRBJ2-1|TRBV6-5
CASSNGGPSEQFF
TGTGCCAGCAGCAACGGGGGGCCCAGTGAGCAGTTCTTC
>TRBD1|few|TRBJ1-2|TRBV5-1
CASSLLQGRTGYTF
TGCGCCAGCAGCTTGTTACAGGGGAGGACTGGCTACACCTTC
>.|.|TRBJ2-7|TRBV30
CAWSPTESPQYF
TGTGCCTGGAGTCCGACGGAGTCTCCGCAGTACTTC
>.|.|TRBJ1-3|TRBV28
CASSLQVSPSGNTIYF
TGTGCCAGCAGTTTACAGGTCTCACCCTCTGGAAACACCATATATTTT
>TRBD1|.|TRBJ1-2|TRBV7-2
CASSSTGTGVRGYTF
TGTGCCAGCAGCTCCACCGGGACAGGGGTCCGGGGCTACACCTTC
>TRBD2|.|TRBJ2-2|TRBV25-1
CASSLSGSRTGELFF
TGTGCCAGCAGTCTTAGCGGGAGTCGGACCGGGGAGCTGTTTTTT
>.|.|TRBJ2-3|TRBV11-3
CASSSAGTPGADTQYF
TGTGCCAGCAGCAGTGCCGGGACTCCGGGTGCAGATACGCAGTATTTT
>TRBD2|.|TRBJ2-3|TRBV5-6
CASSLAGGPITDTQYF
TGTGCCAGCAGCTTAGCGGGAGGGCCAATAACAGATACGCAGTATTTT
>.|.|TRBJ1-2|TRBV19
CASSSQRGNYYGYTF
TGTGCCAGTAGTTCCCAAAGGGGAAATTACTATGGCTACACCTTC
>TRBD2|.|TRBJ2-5|TRBV30
CAWSVGLAGAGETQYF
TGTGCCTGGAGTGTAGGTCTAGCGGGAGCGGGGGAGACCCAGTACTTC
>TRBD1|.|TRBJ2-7|TRBV4-1
CASSQGTGPPRDRYEQYF
TGCGCCAGCAGCCAAGGGACAGGGCCTCCTCGAGACCGCTACGAGCAGTACTTC